The text below deals with one T cell receptor beta chain. Its target is not known. This specimen comes from a study of cytomegalovirus exposure and HLA in healthy donors. General study results and limits: Most of the CMV-associated TCR beta chains (in a later analysis) appeared to be HLA-restricted.

In the PCR, 60 Vbeta and 13 Jbeta primers were used. Assay: immunoSEQ multiplex PCR; the TCRdb copy retains only in-frame clones and omits some. The repertoire includes 170,000 or so clones, 75% to 85% of them detected once, and under 15% sits in the top ten. Germline values: CDR1 SGHVS, CDR2 FNYEAQ. V was cut by 5 bases and J by 1 base, with 7 bases left in between. CDR3 length: 13 residues. The source of this sequence is a woman aged 50 to 60 in good health and CMV-seropositive. Specimen: PBMCs. V and J are TRBV7-6 and TRBJ2-3, with a possible D match to TRBD2 (6 bases). CDR3 residues: CASSPGGTDTQYF. CDR3 bases: TGTGCCAGCAGCCCGGGGGGCACAGATACGCAGTATTTT.